The next 25 T cell receptor beta chains were all read from a single sample in a study of shared clonotypes between healthy human individuals. The repertoire was sequenced with immunoSEQ multiplex PCR; TCRdb's copy has only in-frame clones and lacks some. This sample has approximately 500,000 clones, with about four fifths found just once. Sequencing input: PBMCs. The receptors were sampled from a woman in her thirties or forties in good health. Some clones in this sample may be carry-over from other donors' samples.

This clone was observed a handful of times. The rearrangement uses TRBV28 and TRBJ1-4; D possibly corresponds to TRBD1 (6 bases). The germline V and J ends were trimmed by 9 bases and 8 bases, with 13 bases remaining between them. CDR1 is MDHEN, CDR2 SYDVKM, per germline. CDR3 length: 12 residues. CDR3 DNA: TGTGCCAGGGACAGAGTGCCCGAAAAACTGTTTTTT. This sequence encodes CARDRVPEKLFF.

This clone has at least ten counts. Other DNA sequences within the sample encode an identical CDR3. DNA of the CDR3: TGTGCCAGCACCCAAGCGGGAGTCTACGAGCAGTACTTC. Protein product: CASTQAGVYEQYF. This chain links TRBV27 with TRBJ2-7, with 8 nucleotides matching TRBD2. The CDR3 is made up of 13 amino acids. CDR1 and CDR2 from the germline V gene are MNHEY and SMNVEV (reference sequence). V lost 7 bases and J lost 3; bases outside the gene matches: 5.

J is TRBJ2-5 and V is TRBV29-1, with a tentative D call TRBD1 (7 bases). The CDR3 has 15 amino acids. The germline V and J ends were trimmed by 7 bases and 2 bases, with 20 bases remaining between them. The germline V gene has CDR1 SQVTM and CDR2 ANQGSEA. The CDR3 bases are TGCAGCGCTGATGCGGGACAGTCGATTCAAGAGACCCAGTACTTC. It translates to CSADAGQSIQETQYF.

V is TRBV27 and J is TRBJ2-1, with 7 positions matching TRBD1. CDR1 and CDR2 from the germline V gene are MNHEY and SMNVEV (reference sequence). The CDR3 spans 13 residues. The V and J ends lost 3 bases and 7 bases, in that order; junction bases with no gene match: 3. The CDR3 region is CASSLAGGNEQFF. CDR3 DNA: TGTGCCAGCAGTTTGGCAGGGGGTAATGAGCAGTTCTTC.

This clone was seen a handful of times. The chain has TRBV9 and TRBJ1-3; no reliable D call. The CDR3 contains 15 residues. Germline V gives CDR1 SGDLS, CDR2 YYNGEE. Deletions cut 2 bases from V and 4 bases from J, with 13 bases between. CDR3 sequence reads: CASSVGIISGNTIYF. The CDR3 DNA is TGTGCCAGCAGCGTCGGAATCATTAGCGGAAACACCATATATTTT.

The V call is TRBV6-5, the J call TRBJ2-7; D call uncertain. Germline CDR1 is MNHEY and CDR2 is SVGAGI. CDR3 length equals 12 residues. Trimming shortened V by 10 bases and J by 2 bases, and 12 bases separated the two germline ends. CDR3 sequence reads: CATKLGPYEQYF. The CDR3 region has the DNA TGTGCCACTAAGCTTGGACCCTACGAGCAGTACTTC.

This rearrangement joins TRBV30 to TRBJ2-1; D unclear. Germline CDR1 reads GTSNPN; CDR2 reads SVGIG (reference sequence). Trimming took 2 bases from V and 4 from J, leaving 3 bases between them. There are 11 residues in the CDR3. CDR3 nucleotide sequence: TGTGCCTGGAGTCAATACAATGAGCAGTTCTTC. It codes for CAWSQYNEQFF.

In its sample, this clone was seen a few times. CDR3 sequence: CASRWTSGSAYEQYF. The DNA of the CDR3 is TGTGCCAGCAGGTGGACTAGCGGGAGCGCCTACGAGCAGTACTTC. The chain joins TRBV6-1 to TRBJ2-7, with TRBD2 matching over 13 bases. Looked up from germline, CDR1 is MNHNS and CDR2 is SASEGT. After removal of 6 bases from V and 2 bases from J, the junction contained 4 bases not matched to a gene. This CDR3 comprises 15 residues.

Notes on this clone: At the DNA level, this CDR3 is encoded by other sequences in the same sample as well. The CDR3 here is CASSLARGVETQYF. CDR3 in DNA: TGTGCCAGCAGCTTAGCCAGGGGTGTAGAGACCCAGTACTTC. V and J are TRBV7-2 and TRBJ2-5; a possible D gene is TRBD1 (6 bases). The length of the CDR3 is 14 residues. With 0 bases removed from V and 4 bases from J, the gap between germline ends came to 9 bases. Germline loops: CDR1 SGHTA, CDR2 FQGNSA.

In this sample, this clone turned up a few times. This chain connects TRBV6-4 to TRBJ1-1, with D possibly being TRBD1 (6 bases). Looked up from germline, CDR1 is MRHNA and CDR2 is SNTAGT. The V and J ends lost 11 bases and 4 bases respectively, with 8 bases between them. The CDR3 runs 10 residues. The CDR3 spells CAQQGTEAFF. The CDR3 region has the DNA TGTGCCCAACAGGGCACTGAAGCTTTCTTT.

The chain employs TRBV11-2 and TRBJ2-5; unclear D gene. CDR1 and CDR2 from the germline V gene are SGHAT and FQNNGV. The CDR3 consists of 13 residues. The V end lost 3 bases, the J end lost 5 bases, and 10 bases lay between the germline ends. CDR3 amino acids: CASSFSSAETQYF. CDR3 nucleotide sequence: TGTGCCAGCAGCTTTTCATCTGCCGAGACCCAGTACTTC.

The rearrangement joins TRBV7-3 to TRBJ2-5; TRBD1 is a possible D gene (6 bases). Germline CDR1 and CDR2: SGHTA and FQGTGA. V was shortened by 2 bases and J by 4 bases, with 20 bases between the two germline ends. The CDR3 extends over 17 amino acids. The CDR3 sequence: CASSLGLGQGWRETQYF. The CDR3 DNA reads TGTGCCAGCAGCTTAGGGCTCGGGCAGGGGTGGCGAGAGACCCAGTACTTC.

The chain is built from TRBV4-1 and TRBJ1-2; D perhaps matches TRBD1 (6 bases). The CDR3 contains 14 residues. Germline-derived CDR1 and CDR2 are MGHRA and YSYEKL. Trimming stripped 1 base from V and 7 bases from J, with 13 bases between. The CDR3 region is CASSQGTGRAGYTF. The CDR3 region has the DNA TGCGCCAGCAGCCAAGGAACAGGGAGGGCTGGCTACACCTTC.

V usage is TRBV27 and J usage is TRBJ2-1, with D possibly TRBD2 on 5 matching bases. V dropped 2 bases and J dropped 6 bases, with 8 bases sitting between them. CDR3 length: 13 residues. Germline CDR1 is MNHEY and CDR2 is SMNVEV (reference sequence). This chain's CDR3 is CASSLTGSNEQFF. In nucleotides, the CDR3 is TGTGCCAGCAGTTTAACGGGGAGCAATGAGCAGTTCTTC.

The rearrangement uses TRBV5-1 and TRBJ1-1; D call uncertain. The CDR3 loop spans 14 amino acids. From germline, CDR1 is SGHRS and CDR2 YFSETQ. V dropped 0 bases and J dropped 11 bases, with 17 bases sitting between them. Here the CDR3 reads CASSLGFQWTAAFF. The CDR3 coding sequence is TGCGCCAGCAGCTTGGGTTTTCAGTGGACGGCGGCTTTCTTT.

The genes are TRBV6-5 and TRBJ1-2, with D perhaps TRBD1 (5 bases). This CDR3 spans 14 amino acids. From germline, CDR1 is MNHEY and CDR2 SVGAGI. V was clipped by 2 bases and J by 1 base, with 8 bases between them. CDR3 protein: CASSYRRVNYGYTF. The CDR3 bases are TGTGCCAGCAGTTACCGCAGGGTTAACTATGGCTACACCTTC.

The CDR3, as DNA: TGTGCCAGTAGTGGATTAGGGGGGACTGAAGCTTTCTTT. Translation: CASSGLGGTEAFF. V is TRBV19 and J is TRBJ1-1; tentatively, D is TRBD1 (6 bases). Per the germline V gene, CDR1 is LNHDA and CDR2 is SQIVND (reference sequence). The germline V and J ends were trimmed by 5 bases and 5 bases, with 12 bases remaining between them. The CDR3 consists of 13 residues.

A single count supports this clone. The rearrangement links TRBV9 to TRBJ2-5; TRBD2 agrees at 7 bases. TRBJ2-7 matches the DNA end more closely, so the J call is doubtful. This CDR3 contains 14 residues. Germline lookup yields CDR1 SGDLS and CDR2 YYNGEE. The CDR3 region is CASSDGLGAYEQYF. The CDR3 nucleotides read TGTGCCAGCAGCGATGGACTAGGAGCCTACGAGCAGTACTTC.

This clone has only one observation. This chain uses TRBV30 with TRBJ1-1; 8 bases are a match to TRBD1. The V segment lost 4 bases and the J segment 5 bases; nucleotides outside the gene matches: 3. This CDR3 is 12 amino acids long. Germline assignment: CDR1 GTSNPN and CDR2 SVGIG (reference sequence). In DNA form, the CDR3 reads TGTGCCTGGACAGGGGGCTGGACTGAAGCTTTCTTT. It specifies CAWTGGWTEAFF.

V and J are TRBV5-1 and TRBJ1-2, with D hard to call. Germline CDR1 and CDR2: SGHRS and YFSETQ. The CDR3 is 13 amino acids. With 0 bases removed from V and 9 bases from J, the gap between germline ends came to 12 bases. The CDR3 is CASSLGAAESYTF. The CDR3 DNA reads TGCGCCAGCAGCTTGGGCGCAGCCGAAAGCTACACCTTC.

V gene TRBV6-4 combines with J gene TRBJ1-5; 9 positions match TRBD1. CDR1 is MRHNA, CDR2 SNTAGT, per germline. The V segment lost 7 bases and the J segment 0 bases; nucleotides outside the gene matches: 13. The CDR3 covers 18 residues. In DNA, the CDR3 is TGTGCCAGCATTCCCGGGACAGGGTCGTTTTATAGCAATCAGCCCCAGCATTTT. It codes for CASIPGTGSFYSNQPQHF.

The chain carries TRBV30 and TRBJ2-7; TRBD2 aligns across 12 bases. The CDR3 sequence is 15 residues long. J lost 7 bases, V lost 3 bases, and 10 bases had no gene match. CDR1 and CDR2 from the germline V gene are GTSNPN and SVGIG (reference sequence). CDR3 nucleotide sequence: TGTGCCTGGAGAGCCCTAGCGGGAGGGCCGAGGGAGCAGTACTTC. Encoded protein: CAWRALAGGPREQYF.

This chain connects TRBV27 to TRBJ1-5; a weak D match, TRBD1 (5 bases). This CDR3 is 18 amino acids long. Germline CDR1 is MNHEY and CDR2 is SMNVEV (reference sequence). The V end was cut by 6 bases, the J end by 0 bases, with 21 bases between. The CDR3 DNA reads TGTGCCAGCAGAATCGCGACAACAGGCTCCTATAGCAATCAGCCCCAGCATTTT. Translating gives CASRIATTGSYSNQPQHF.

The chain combines TRBV4-3 with TRBJ2-7, with a tentative D call TRBD2 (6 bases). CDR3 length: 13 residues. V lost 3 bases and J lost 7, with 13 bases in between. The V gene's germline CDR1 is LGHNA and CDR2 YSLEER. CDR3 residues: CASSQGESGEQYF. The CDR3 coding sequence is TGCGCCAGCAGCCAGGGGGAGAGCGGGGAGCAGTACTTC.

The rearrangement joins TRBV6-1 to TRBJ2-7; 7 bases match TRBD2. The CDR3 runs to 14 residues. The junction had 8 bases not matched to a gene; V was cut back by 2 bases and J by 7 bases. Germline loops: CDR1 MNHNS, CDR2 SASEGT. Written as DNA, the CDR3 is TGTGCCAGCAGTGAATTTCGGGGGGTGAGAGAGCAGTACTTC. The encoded protein is CASSEFRGVREQYF.